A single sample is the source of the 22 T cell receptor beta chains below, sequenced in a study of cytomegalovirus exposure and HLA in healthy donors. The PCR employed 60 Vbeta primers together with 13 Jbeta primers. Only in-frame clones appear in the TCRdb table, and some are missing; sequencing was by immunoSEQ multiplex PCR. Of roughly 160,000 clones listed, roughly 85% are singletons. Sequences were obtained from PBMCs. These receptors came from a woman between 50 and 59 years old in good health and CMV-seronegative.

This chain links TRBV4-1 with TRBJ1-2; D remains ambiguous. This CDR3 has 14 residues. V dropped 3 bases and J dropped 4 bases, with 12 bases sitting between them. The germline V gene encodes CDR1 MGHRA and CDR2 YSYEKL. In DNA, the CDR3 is TGCGCCAGCAGCCAGAGTGCGAGTGCCTATGGCTACACCTTC. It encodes CASSQSASAYGYTF.

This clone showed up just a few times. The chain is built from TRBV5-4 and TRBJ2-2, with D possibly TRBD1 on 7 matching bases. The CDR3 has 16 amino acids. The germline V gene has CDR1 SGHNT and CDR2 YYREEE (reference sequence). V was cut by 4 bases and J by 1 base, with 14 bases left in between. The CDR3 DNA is TGTGCCAGCAGCACCCCCAGGGGGGAGAACACCGGGGAGCTGTTTTTT. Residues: CASSTPRGENTGELFF.

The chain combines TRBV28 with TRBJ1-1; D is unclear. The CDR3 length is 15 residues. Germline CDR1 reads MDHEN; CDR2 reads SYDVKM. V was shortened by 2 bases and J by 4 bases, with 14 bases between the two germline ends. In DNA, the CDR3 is TGTGCCAGCAGTTTAATTCCGAGGCTAGGCACTGAAGCTTTCTTT. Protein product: CASSLIPRLGTEAFF. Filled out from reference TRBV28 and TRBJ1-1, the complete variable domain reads DVKVTQSSRYLVKRTGEKVFLECVQDMDHENMFWYRQDPGLGLRLIYFSYDVKMKEKGDIPEGYSVSREKKERFSLILESASTNQTSMYLCASSLIPRLGTEAFFGQGTRLTVV.

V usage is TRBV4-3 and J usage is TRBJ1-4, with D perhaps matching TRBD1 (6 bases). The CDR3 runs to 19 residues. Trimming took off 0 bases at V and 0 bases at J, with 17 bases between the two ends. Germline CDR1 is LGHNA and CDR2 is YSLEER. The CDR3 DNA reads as TGCGCCAGCAGCCAAGAGGACACGGGGACAACCGCAACTAATGAAAAACTGTTTTTT. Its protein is CASSQEDTGTTATNEKLFF.

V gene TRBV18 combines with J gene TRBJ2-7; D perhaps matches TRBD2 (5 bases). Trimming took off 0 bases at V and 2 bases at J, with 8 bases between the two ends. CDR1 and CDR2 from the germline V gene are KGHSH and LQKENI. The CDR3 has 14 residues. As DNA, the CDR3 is TGTGCCAGCTCACCACCCAGACTACCCTACGAGCAGTACTTC. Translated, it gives CASSPPRLPYEQYF.

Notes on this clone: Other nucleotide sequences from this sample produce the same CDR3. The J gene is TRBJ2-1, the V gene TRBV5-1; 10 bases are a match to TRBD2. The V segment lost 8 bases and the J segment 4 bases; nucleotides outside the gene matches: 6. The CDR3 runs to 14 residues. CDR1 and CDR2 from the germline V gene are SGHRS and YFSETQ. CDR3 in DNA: TGCGCCAGTTCCCCTAGCGGGGGTTACAATGAGCAGTTCTTC. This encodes CASSPSGGYNEQFF.

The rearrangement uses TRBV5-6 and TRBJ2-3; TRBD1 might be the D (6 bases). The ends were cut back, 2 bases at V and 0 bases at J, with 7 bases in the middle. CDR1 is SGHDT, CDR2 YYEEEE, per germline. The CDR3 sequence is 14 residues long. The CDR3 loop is CASSFTGSTDTQYF. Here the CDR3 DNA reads TGTGCCAGCAGCTTCACAGGGAGCACAGATACGCAGTATTTT.

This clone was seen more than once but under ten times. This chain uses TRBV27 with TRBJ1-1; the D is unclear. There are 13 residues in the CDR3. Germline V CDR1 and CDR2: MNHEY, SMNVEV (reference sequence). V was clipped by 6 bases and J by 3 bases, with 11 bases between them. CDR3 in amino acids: CASSLQVDTEAFF. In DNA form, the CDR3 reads TGTGCCAGCAGCCTGCAGGTGGACACTGAAGCTTTCTTT.

The CDR3 DNA is TGTGCCAGCAGTTTAGGGGCGGGAGACCAAGAGACCCAGTACTTC. It is translated as CASSLGAGDQETQYF. The genes are TRBV6-5 and TRBJ2-5; 7 nucleotides line up with TRBD2. V was pared by 4 bases and J by 0 bases, with 5 bases of the junction left unmatched. Germline-derived CDR1 and CDR2 are MNHEY and SVGAGI. This CDR3 is built from 15 residues.

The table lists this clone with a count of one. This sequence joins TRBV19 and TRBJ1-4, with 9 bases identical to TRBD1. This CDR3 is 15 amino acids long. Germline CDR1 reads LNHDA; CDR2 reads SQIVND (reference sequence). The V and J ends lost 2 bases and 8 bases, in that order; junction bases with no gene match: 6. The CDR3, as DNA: TGTGCCAGTAGTATATCACAGGGGGCAGGAGAAAAACTGTTTTTT. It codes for CASSISQGAGEKLFF.

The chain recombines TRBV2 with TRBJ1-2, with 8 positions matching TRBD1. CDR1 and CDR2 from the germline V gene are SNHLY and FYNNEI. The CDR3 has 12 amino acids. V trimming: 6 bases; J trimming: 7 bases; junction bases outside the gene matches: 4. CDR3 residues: CASRAGGGGYTF. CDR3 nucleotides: TGTGCCAGCAGGGCAGGGGGCGGTGGCTACACCTTC.

In DNA, the CDR3 is TGTGCCCTCGAAGGTAGCGGGAGGACAGATACGCAGTATTTT. Translation: CALEGSGRTDTQYF. The chain uses TRBV30 and TRBJ2-3, with 10 positions matching TRBD2. Looked up from germline, CDR1 is GTSNPN and CDR2 is SVGIG (reference sequence). The CDR3 extends over 14 amino acids. Trimming at V came to 8 bases and at J to 3 bases, leaving 8 bases not matched to a gene.

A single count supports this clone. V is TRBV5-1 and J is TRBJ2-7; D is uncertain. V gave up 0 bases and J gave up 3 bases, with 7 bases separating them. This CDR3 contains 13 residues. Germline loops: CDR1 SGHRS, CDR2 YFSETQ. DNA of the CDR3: TGCGCCAGCAGCTTGGCCCACAACTACGAGCAGTACTTC. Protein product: CASSLAHNYEQYF.

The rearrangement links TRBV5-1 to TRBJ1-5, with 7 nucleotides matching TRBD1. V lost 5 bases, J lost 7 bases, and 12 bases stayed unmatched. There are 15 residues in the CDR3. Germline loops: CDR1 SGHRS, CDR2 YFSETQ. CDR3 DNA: TGCGCCAGCAGACCCACAGGGGAGTTTGGCCAGCCCCAGCATTTT. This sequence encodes CASRPTGEFGQPQHF. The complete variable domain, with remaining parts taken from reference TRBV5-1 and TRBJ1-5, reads KAGVTQTPRYLIKTRGQQVTLSCSPISGHRSVSWYQQTPGQGLQFLFEYFSETQRNKGNFPGRFSGRQFSNSRSEMNVSTLELGDSALYLCASRPTGEFGQPQHFGDGTRLSIL.

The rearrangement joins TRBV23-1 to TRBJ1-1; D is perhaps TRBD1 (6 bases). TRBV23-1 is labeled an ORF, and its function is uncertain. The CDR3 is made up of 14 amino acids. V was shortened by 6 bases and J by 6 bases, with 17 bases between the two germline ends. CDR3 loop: CASRISRGFSEAFF. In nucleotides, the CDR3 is TGCGCCAGCAGAATTTCCAGGGGATTTTCTGAAGCTTTCTTT.

CDR3 sequence (DNA): TGTGCCAGCAGCGTCTTCAATGAGCAGTTCTTC. Translation gives CASSVFNEQFF. The genes are TRBV9 and TRBJ2-1; D is uncertain. The germline CDR1 and CDR2 sequences are SGDLS and YYNGEE. V dropped 2 bases and J dropped 6 bases, with 3 bases sitting between them. The CDR3 is made up of 11 amino acids.

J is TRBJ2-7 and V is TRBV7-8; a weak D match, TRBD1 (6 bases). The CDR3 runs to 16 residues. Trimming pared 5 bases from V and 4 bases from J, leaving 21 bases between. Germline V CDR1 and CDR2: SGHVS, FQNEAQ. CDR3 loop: CASSMYGIKGVYEQYF. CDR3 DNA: TGTGCCAGCAGCATGTACGGGATCAAGGGGGTGTACGAGCAGTACTTC.

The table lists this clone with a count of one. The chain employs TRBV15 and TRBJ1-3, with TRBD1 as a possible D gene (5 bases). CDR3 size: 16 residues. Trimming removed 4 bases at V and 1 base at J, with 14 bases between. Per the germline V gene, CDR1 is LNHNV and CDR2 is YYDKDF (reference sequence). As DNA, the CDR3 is TGTGCCACCAGCAACCCCGGGGGAGGTTCTGGAAACACCATATATTTT. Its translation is CATSNPGGGSGNTIYF.

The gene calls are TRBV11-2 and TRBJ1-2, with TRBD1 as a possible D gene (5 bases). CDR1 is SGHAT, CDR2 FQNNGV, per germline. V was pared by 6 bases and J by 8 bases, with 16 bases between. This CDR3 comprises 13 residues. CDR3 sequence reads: CASRSLWGGGYTF. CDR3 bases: TGTGCCAGCAGATCCTTGTGGGGCGGAGGCTACACCTTC.

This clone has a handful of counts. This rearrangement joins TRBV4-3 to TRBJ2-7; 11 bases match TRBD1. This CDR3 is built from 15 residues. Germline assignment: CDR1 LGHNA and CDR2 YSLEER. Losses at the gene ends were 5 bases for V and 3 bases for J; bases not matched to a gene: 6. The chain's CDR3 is CASSSSGTGGYEQYF. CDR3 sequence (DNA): TGCGCCAGCAGCTCTAGCGGGACAGGGGGCTACGAGCAGTACTTC.

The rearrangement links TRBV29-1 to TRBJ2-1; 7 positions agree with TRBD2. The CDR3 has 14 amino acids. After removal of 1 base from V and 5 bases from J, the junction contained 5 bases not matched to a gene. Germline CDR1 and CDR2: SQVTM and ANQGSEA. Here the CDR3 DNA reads TGCAGCGTTGAAGTGCTAGCGGTAGACAATGAGCAGTTCTTC. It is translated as CSVEVLAVDNEQFF.

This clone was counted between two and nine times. CDR3 region: CASITPTVEAFF. The CDR3, as DNA: TGTGCCAGCATAACTCCGACAGTTGAAGCTTTCTTT. The chain links TRBV28 to TRBJ1-1; D might be TRBD1 (5 bases). V lost 7 bases and J 7 bases, leaving 13 bases between the germline ends. The CDR3 is 12 amino acids. Germline loops: CDR1 MDHEN, CDR2 SYDVKM. Full variable domain (remainder filled in from reference TRBV28 and TRBJ1-1): DVKVTQSSRYLVKRTGEKVFLECVQDMDHENMFWYRQDPGLGLRLIYFSYDVKMKEKGDIPEGYSVSREKKERFSLILESASTNQTSMYLCASITPTVEAFFGQGTRLTVV.